Below, one TCR beta chain is given with its context. Its antigen is currently unknown. The CDR3 is made up of 18 amino acids. Looked up from germline, CDR1 is MNHEY and CDR2 is SVGAGI. The V segment lost 2 bases and the J segment 4 bases; nucleotides outside the gene matches: 10. Healthy Russian Caucasian donors spanned ages about 6 to 90 years. These data are taken from a study of blood T cells in healthy people across ages. A second about 7 to 12 cycle PCR used barcoded and J-beta primers. TCRdb reprocessed the 5' RACE reads with MiXCR, giving one entry per CDR3 protein. The sample lists about 1.5 million distinct CDR3 sequences; approximately 42% were seen once. Study-wide findings and caveats: Higher diversity, along with more naive CD4+ cells, distinguished long-lived donors from aged donors. Unsorted PBMC input precluded a conclusive naive versus antigen-experienced comparison.

This receptor was identified in a woman younger than 35 in good health. Source material: blood. This rearrangement joins TRBV6-5 to TRBJ2-6, with 8 bases identical to TRBD2. CDR3 in amino acids: CASSYIAAGASGANVLTF. CDR3 nucleotide sequence: TGTGCCAGCAGTTACATCGCAGCGGGAGCTTCGGGGGCCAACGTCCTGACTTTC.